These 7 T cell receptor beta chains share one sample of origin, sequenced in a study of cytomegalovirus exposure and HLA in healthy donors. The PCR ran on 60 Vbeta and 13 Jbeta primers. The table came from immunoSEQ multiplex PCR; TCRdb's copy has only in-frame clones and leaves some out. The sample has some 150,000 clones; nearly 80% are singletons. The sequenced sample consisted of PBMCs. The receptors originated from a man aged 35 to 55 in good health and CMV-seropositive.

This clone was observed a single time. The CDR3 protein is CASSKCSRHLHWEVSTIYF. CDR3 nucleotide sequence: TGTGCCAGCAGCAAATGCTCCAGGCATCTCCACTGGGAGGTAAGCACCATATATTTT. The chain couples TRBV21-1 to TRBJ1-3. TRBV21-1 is reported as a pseudogene. The CDR3 loop spans 19 amino acids.

The rearrangement uses TRBV11-1 and TRBJ2-1, with 11 bases matching TRBD2. V was clipped by 4 bases and J by 8 bases; unmatched bases: 7. Per the germline V gene, CDR1 is SGHAT and CDR2 is FQDESV (reference sequence). There are 15 residues in the CDR3. The CDR3: CASSSTSGRRYEQFF. CDR3 in DNA: TGTGCCAGCAGCTCAACTAGCGGGAGAAGGTATGAGCAGTTCTTC.

The J gene is TRBJ1-5, the V gene TRBV6-5; the D gene is possibly TRBD1 (5 bases). The CDR3 totals 13 residues. From germline, CDR1 is MNHEY and CDR2 SVGAGI. Trimming left V 4 bases short and J 4 bases short, with 8 bases between. The CDR3 region has the DNA TGTGCCAGCAGTTTCGACAGAAATCAGCCCCAGCATTTT. Protein sequence: CASSFDRNQPQHF.

The chain couples TRBV6-6 to TRBJ2-7; 10 bases match TRBD2. Germline values: CDR1 MNHNY, CDR2 SVGAGI (reference sequence). V shed 8 bases and J 7 bases; nucleotides not matched to a gene: 17. This CDR3 is 16 amino acids long. The CDR3 spells CASGYYRPSGSSEQYF. Written as DNA, the CDR3 is TGTGCCAGCGGCTACTACCGGCCTAGCGGGAGTTCGGAGCAGTACTTC.

This rearrangement joins TRBV9 to TRBJ2-1; TRBD1 matches 12 bases. The germline V gene encodes CDR1 SGDLS and CDR2 YYNGEE. The J segment lost 9 bases and the V segment lost 4 bases, leaving 14 bases of the junction unmatched. This CDR3 is built from 17 residues. CDR3 DNA sequence: TGTGCCAGCAGCCCAGGAGAGGGGACAGGGGGCTCTATTGAGCAGTTCTTC. This translates into CASSPGEGTGGSIEQFF.

This clone was recorded a few times. CDR3 sequence: CASSIAAGGLDTQYF. DNA for the CDR3: TGTGCCAGTAGTATAGCGGCAGGGGGCTTAGATACGCAGTATTTT. This rearrangement joins TRBV19 to TRBJ2-3; 8 bases are a match to TRBD1. The CDR3 is 15 amino acids. The V gene's germline CDR1 is LNHDA and CDR2 SQIVND (reference sequence). Unmatched junction bases numbered 5, after V lost 1 base and J lost 5 bases.

The rearrangement uses TRBV19 and TRBJ2-3; 10 bases are shared with TRBD1. The J segment lost 1 base and the V segment lost 9 bases, leaving 4 bases of the junction unmatched. CDR1 and CDR2 from the germline V gene are LNHDA and SQIVND (reference sequence). The CDR3 extends over 14 amino acids. This CDR3 is CASRDRGRTDTQYF. DNA of the CDR3: TGTGCCAGCCGGGACAGGGGTCGCACAGATACGCAGTATTTT.